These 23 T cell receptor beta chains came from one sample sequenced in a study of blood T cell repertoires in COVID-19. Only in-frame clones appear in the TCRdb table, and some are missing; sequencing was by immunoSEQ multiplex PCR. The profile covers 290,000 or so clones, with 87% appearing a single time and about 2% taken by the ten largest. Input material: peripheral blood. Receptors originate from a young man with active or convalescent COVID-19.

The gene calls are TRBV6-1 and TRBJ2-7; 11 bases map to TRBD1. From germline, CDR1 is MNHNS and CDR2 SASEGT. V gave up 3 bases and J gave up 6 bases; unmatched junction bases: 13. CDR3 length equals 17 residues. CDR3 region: CASSDPGQGARKVEQYF. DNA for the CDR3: TGTGCCAGCAGTGACCCCGGACAGGGGGCGAGAAAGGTCGAGCAGTACTTC.

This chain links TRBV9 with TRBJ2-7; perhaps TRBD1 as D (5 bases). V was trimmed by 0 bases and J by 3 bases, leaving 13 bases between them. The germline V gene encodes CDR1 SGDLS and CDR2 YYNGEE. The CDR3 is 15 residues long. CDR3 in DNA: TGTGCCAGCAGCGTAGGGCGTGACAGCCTCTACGAGCAGTACTTC. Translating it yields CASSVGRDSLYEQYF.

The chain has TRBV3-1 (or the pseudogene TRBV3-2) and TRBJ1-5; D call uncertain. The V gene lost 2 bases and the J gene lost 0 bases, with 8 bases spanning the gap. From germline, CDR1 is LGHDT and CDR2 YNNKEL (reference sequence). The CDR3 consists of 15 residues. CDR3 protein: CASSQQDYSNQPQHF. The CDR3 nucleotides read TGTGCCAGCAGCCAACAGGATTATAGCAATCAGCCCCAGCATTTT.

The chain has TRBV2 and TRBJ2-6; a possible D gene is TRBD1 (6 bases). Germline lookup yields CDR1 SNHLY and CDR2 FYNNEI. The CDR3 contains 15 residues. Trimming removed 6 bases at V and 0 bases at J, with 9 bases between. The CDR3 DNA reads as TGTGCCAGCAGCCAGGGGAGCTCTGGGGCCAACGTCCTGACTTTC. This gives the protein CASSQGSSGANVLTF. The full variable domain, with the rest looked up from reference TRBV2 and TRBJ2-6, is EPEVTQTPSHQVTQMGQEVILRCVPISNHLYFYWYRQILGQKVEFLVSFYNNEISEKSEIFDDQFSVERPDGSNFTLKIRSTKLEDSAMYFCASSQGSSGANVLTFGAGSRLTVL.

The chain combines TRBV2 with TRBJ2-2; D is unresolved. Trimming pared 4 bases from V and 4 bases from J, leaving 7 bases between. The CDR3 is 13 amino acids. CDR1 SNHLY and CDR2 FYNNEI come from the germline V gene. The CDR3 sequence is CASSAWATGELFF. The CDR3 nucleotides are TGTGCCAGCAGTGCCTGGGCCACCGGGGAGCTGTTTTTT.

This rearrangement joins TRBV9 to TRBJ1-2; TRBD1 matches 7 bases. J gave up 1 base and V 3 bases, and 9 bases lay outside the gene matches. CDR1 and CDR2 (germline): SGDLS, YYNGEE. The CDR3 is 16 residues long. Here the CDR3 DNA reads TGTGCCAGCAGCGCCGGGACGGGACAGCTTAACTATGGCTACACCTTC. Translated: CASSAGTGQLNYGYTF.

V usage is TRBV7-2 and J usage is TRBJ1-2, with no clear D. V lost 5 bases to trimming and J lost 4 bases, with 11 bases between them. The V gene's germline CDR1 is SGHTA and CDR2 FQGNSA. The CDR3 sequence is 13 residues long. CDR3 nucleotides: TGTGCCAGCAGCCTCAGCGTAATCTATGGCTACACCTTC. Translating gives CASSLSVIYGYTF.

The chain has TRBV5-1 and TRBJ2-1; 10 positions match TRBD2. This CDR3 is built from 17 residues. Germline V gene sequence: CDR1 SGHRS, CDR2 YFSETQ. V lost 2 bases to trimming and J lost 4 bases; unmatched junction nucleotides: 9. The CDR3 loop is CASSFRWGTSAYNEQFF. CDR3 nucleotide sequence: TGCGCCAGCAGCTTCCGGTGGGGGACTAGCGCTTACAATGAGCAGTTCTTC.

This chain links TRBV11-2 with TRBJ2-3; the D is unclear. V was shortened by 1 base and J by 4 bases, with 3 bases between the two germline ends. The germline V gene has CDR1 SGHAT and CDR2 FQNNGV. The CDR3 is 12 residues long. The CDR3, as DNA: TGTGCCAGCAGCTTAGGGCCAGATACGCAGTATTTT. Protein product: CASSLGPDTQYF.

The CDR3 DNA reads as TGTGCCAGCGGTGGGGAGTCCTACAATGAGCAGTTCTTC. Amino acids: CASGGESYNEQFF. The gene calls are TRBV28 and TRBJ2-1, with D possibly being TRBD2 (5 bases). The CDR3 is 13 amino acids. V lost 8 bases and J 1 base, leaving 9 bases between the germline ends. The germline V gene encodes CDR1 MDHEN and CDR2 SYDVKM.

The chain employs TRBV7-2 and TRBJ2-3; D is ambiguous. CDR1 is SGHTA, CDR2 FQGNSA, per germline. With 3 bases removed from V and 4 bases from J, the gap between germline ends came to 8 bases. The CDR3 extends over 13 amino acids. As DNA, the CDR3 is TGTGCCAGCAGCTTCCTAGTCTCAGATACGCAGTATTTT. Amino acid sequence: CASSFLVSDTQYF.

CDR3: CASSPPGSYEQYF. The CDR3 DNA sequence: TGTGCCAGCAGCCCGCCGGGGTCCTACGAGCAGTACTTC. The V gene is TRBV7-9, the J gene TRBJ2-7, with D tentatively TRBD2 (5 bases). Germline CDR1 reads SEHNR; CDR2 reads FQNEAQ (reference sequence). The CDR3 has 13 residues. Trimming shortened V by 5 bases and J by 1 base, and 9 bases separated the two germline ends.

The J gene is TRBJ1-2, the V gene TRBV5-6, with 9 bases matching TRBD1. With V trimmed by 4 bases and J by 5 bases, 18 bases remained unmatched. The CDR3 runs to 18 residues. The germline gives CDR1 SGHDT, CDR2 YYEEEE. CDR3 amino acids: CASSPLIISGQGDYGYTF. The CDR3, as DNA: TGTGCCAGCAGCCCTCTGATCATTTCGGGACAGGGAGATTATGGCTACACCTTC.

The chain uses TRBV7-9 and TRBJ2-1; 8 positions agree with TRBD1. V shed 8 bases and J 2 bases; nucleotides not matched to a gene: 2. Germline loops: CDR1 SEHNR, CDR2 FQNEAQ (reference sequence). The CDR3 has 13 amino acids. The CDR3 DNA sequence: TGTGCCAGCGACAGGGGCCCCTACAATGAGCAGTTCTTC. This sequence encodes CASDRGPYNEQFF.

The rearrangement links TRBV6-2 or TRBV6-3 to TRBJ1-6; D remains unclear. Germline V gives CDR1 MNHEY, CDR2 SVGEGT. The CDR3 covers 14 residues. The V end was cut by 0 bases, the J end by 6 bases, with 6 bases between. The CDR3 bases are TGTGCCAGCAGTTACTCGACATCTAATTCACCCCTCCACTTT. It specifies CASSYSTSNSPLHF.

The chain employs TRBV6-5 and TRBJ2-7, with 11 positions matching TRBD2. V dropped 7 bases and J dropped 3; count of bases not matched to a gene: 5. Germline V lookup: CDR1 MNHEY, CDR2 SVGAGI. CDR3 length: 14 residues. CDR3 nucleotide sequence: TGTGCCAGCAAATTGGGACTAGCGGTCTACGAGCAGTACTTC. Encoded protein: CASKLGLAVYEQYF.

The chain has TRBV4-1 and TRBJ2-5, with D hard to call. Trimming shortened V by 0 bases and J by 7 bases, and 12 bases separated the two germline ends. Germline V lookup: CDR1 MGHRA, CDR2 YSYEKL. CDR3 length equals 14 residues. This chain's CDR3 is CASSQEVPTGTQYF. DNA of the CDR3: TGCGCCAGCAGCCAAGAGGTCCCGACGGGGACCCAGTACTTC.

CDR3 in amino acids: CASSPRQGNSYEQYF. The CDR3 nucleotides read TGTGCCAGTAGTCCGAGACAGGGTAACTCCTACGAGCAGTACTTC. V gene TRBV19 combines with J gene TRBJ2-7; 7 nucleotides align to TRBD1. CDR3 length: 15 residues. CDR1 and CDR2 from the germline V gene are LNHDA and SQIVND (reference sequence). Trimming took 5 bases from V and 0 from J; bases not matched to a gene: 7.

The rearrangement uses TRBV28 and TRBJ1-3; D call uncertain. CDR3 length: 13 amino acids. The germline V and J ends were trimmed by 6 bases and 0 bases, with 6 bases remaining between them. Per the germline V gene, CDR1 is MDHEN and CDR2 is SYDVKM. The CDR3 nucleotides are TGTGCCAGCAGATGGGCCTCTGGAAACACCATATATTTT. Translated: CASRWASGNTIYF. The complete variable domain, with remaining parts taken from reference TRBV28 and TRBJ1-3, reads DVKVTQSSRYLVKRTGEKVFLECVQDMDHENMFWYRQDPGLGLRLIYFSYDVKMKEKGDIPEGYSVSREKKERFSLILESASTNQTSMYLCASRWASGNTIYFGEGSWLTVV.

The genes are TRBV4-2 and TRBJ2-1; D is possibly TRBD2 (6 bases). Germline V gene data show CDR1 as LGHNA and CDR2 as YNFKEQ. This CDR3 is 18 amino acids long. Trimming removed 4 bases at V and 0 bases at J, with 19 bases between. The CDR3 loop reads CASSRIGVAESSYNEQFF. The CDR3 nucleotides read TGTGCCAGCAGCCGAATAGGAGTAGCGGAGAGCTCCTACAATGAGCAGTTCTTC.

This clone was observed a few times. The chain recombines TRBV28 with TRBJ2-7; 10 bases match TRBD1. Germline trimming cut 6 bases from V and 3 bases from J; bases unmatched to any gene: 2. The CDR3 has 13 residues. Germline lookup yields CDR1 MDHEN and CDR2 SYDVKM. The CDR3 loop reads CASRTGGIYEQYF. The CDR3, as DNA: TGTGCCAGCAGGACAGGGGGCATCTACGAGCAGTACTTC.

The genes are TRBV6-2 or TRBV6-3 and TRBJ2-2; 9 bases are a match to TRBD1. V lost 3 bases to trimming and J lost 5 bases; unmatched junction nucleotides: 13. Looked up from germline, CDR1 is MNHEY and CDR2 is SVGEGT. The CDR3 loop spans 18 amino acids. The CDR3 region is CASSYYGQGRIRTGELFF. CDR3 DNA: TGTGCCAGCAGTTATTATGGACAGGGGCGAATCAGGACCGGGGAGCTGTTTTTT.

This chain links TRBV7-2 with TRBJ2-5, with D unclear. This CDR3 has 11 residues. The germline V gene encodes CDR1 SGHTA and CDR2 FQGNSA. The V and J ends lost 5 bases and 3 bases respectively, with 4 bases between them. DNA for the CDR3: TGTGCCAGCAGCCAAAAAGAGACCCAGTACTTC. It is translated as CASSQKETQYF.